This T cell receptor beta chain was recovered during a study of T cell changes during pregnancy in multiple sclerosis. Trimming shortened V by 7 bases and J by 2 bases, and 16 bases separated the two germline ends. Germline CDR1 reads SNHLY; CDR2 reads FYNNEI. The CDR3 is 15 amino acids. Repertoires were generated with immunoSEQ multiplex PCR, while TCRdb's copy carries only in-frame clones and drops some. Of some 67,000 clones listed, 91% were seen once; the top ten hold under 3%. The specimen was peripheral blood, collected in the first trimester of pregnancy. This clonotype was sampled from a female donor with multiple sclerosis, enrolled in a pregnancy study. The V and J genes are TRBV2 and TRBJ2-3, with a possible D match to TRBD2 (6 bases). CDR3 region: CASIFDGGVTDTQYF. The CDR3 DNA is TGTGCCAGCATCTTCGACGGCGGGGTCACAGATACGCAGTATTTT.